This T cell receptor beta chain was profiled in a study of blood T cell repertoires in COVID-19. Germline CDR1 and CDR2: SGHKS and YYEKEE (reference sequence). This CDR3 comprises 16 residues. Trimming removed 7 bases at V and 0 bases at J, with 16 bases between. Within 2 weeks before study entry, exposed participants met a COVID-19 case. The sample holds one count of this clone. TCRdb keeps only in-frame clones here, not all; method: immunoSEQ multiplex PCR. The sample lists 430,000 or so clones, roughly 84% seen once, with about 1.4% in the top ten. The origin of this receptor is a woman aged 18-35 years who had been exposed to COVID-19. The chain is built from TRBV5-5 and TRBJ2-2, with D perhaps TRBD2 (6 bases). The source material was PBMCs or T cells enriched from blood (not recorded which). The CDR3 here is CASQLSSGTNTGELFF. CDR3 sequence (DNA): TGTGCCAGCCAATTAAGTAGCGGAACGAACACCGGGGAGCTGTTTTTT. Drawing the rest from reference TRBV5-5 and TRBJ2-2, the complete variable domain is DAGVTQSPTHLIKTRGQQVTLRCSPISGHKSVSWYQQVLGQGPQFIFQYYEKEERGRGNFPDRFSARQFPNYSSELNVNALLLGDSALYLCASQLSSGTNTGELFFGEGSRLTVL.